This T cell receptor beta chain comes out of a study of regulatory T cells in long-lasting Graves disease. Across the study: The term persistent Graves' disease signified upward of 5 years on antithyroid drugs with positive TSH receptor antibodies. General study points: Tissue studied was limited to peripheral blood, excluding thyroid tissue.

As regards this clonotype: No antigen is known for it.

Time point described: persistent/refractory GD, antithyroid drugs over 5 years with positive TRAb. The TCR library was made from RNA extracted from PBMCs. Roughly 9 milliliters of peripheral blood went into EDTA tubes. Per the germline V gene, CDR1 is DFQATT and CDR2 is SNEGSKA (reference sequence). V lost 6 bases and J lost 2, with 14 bases in between. The CDR3 contains 13 residues. For TCR beta, libraries came from iRepertoire HTBI primers and Arm-PCR of CDR3 regions. TCRdb re-analysed the multiplex PCR reads in MiXCR, keeping a single row per CDR3 protein. The table has 350,000 to 500,000 distinct CDR3 sequences, around 20% seen once.

The chain couples TRBV20-1 to TRBJ2-7; a possible D gene is TRBD2 (5 bases). This sequence originates from a female donor with Graves disease. The sample in question was peripheral blood mononuclear cells (PBMCs), obtained when the disease was refractory, from a patient treated with antithyroid drugs. The CDR3 region is CSAPVAGTYEQYF. Written as DNA, the CDR3 is TGCAGTGCCCCAGTGGCCGGGACCTACGAGCAGTACTTC.